A selection of T cell receptor beta chains follows, all from one sample in a study of CD8 T cells in cerebrospinal fluid in Alzheimer's disease. TCRdb re-called the 10x single-cell sequencing reads and shows each CDR3 protein once, DNA omitted. This specimen shows around 1,700 distinct CDR3 sequences; the ten leading clones hold 7% to 10%. Input material: cerebrospinal fluid. The receptors shown here come from a human donor with mild cognitive impairment. The CDR3 runs from the conserved cysteine through the conserved F or W. Clone size is given as once, few, many, or a class for an expanded clone.

>TRBV20-1|TRBJ2-7|medium-sized
CSARGSRDSSYEQYF